This TCR beta chain was observed in a study of cytomegalovirus exposure and HLA in healthy donors. Study conclusions and caveats: Later, an analysis showed that TCR beta chains associated with HLA were more clonally expanded than others that were equally common. The study reported that TCR beta sequences accurately predicted HLA-A and HLA-B alleles in most subjects.

Remarks on this clone: Its specificity is not known.

The study ran its PCR with 60 Vbeta and 13 Jbeta primers. Original data processing: Later, an analysis found 80 million or so unique TCR beta chains, and 8.5 million to 12 million of these were shared. Repertoires were generated with immunoSEQ multiplex PCR, while TCRdb's copy carries only in-frame clones and drops some. The V and J calls and clone size were taken over from that table, and D and trimming were inferred from the DNA. The table has roughly 120,000 clones, roughly 79% seen once. Germline V gene sequence: CDR1 SNHLY, CDR2 FYNNEI. The ends lost 8 bases at V and 3 bases at J; junction bases unmatched: 1. This CDR3 contains 12 residues.

This sequence originates from a woman aged 30 to 39 in good health and CMV-seronegative. Sample: PBMCs. The rearrangement joins TRBV2 to TRBJ2-7, with 10 bases identical to TRBD1. CDR3 residues: CASRTGGYEQYF. In nucleotides, the CDR3 is TGTGCCAGCCGGACAGGGGGCTACGAGCAGTACTTC.